This TCR beta chain was captured in a study of blood T cell repertoires in COVID-19. As for the study in general: There were acute and convalescent COVID-19 samples, and they came from the United States, Italy and Spain. T cells, B-cell-depleted T cells, or PBMCs supplied cDNA or gDNA.

J was trimmed by 3 bases and V by 2 bases; bases with no gene match: 6. The CDR3 runs to 16 residues. The V gene's germline CDR1 is MNHEY and CDR2 SVGAGI. This clone was seen once. Sequenced by immunoSEQ multiplex PCR; TCRdb stores in-frame clones only, minus some. Found here are over 70,000 clones, approximately 90% of them singletons; the top ten hold around 2.5%. The sequence was obtained from a human donor with active COVID-19. The donor label of this sample is uncertain. The V call is TRBV6-5, the J call TRBJ1-3, with 8 positions matching TRBD1. The specimen was peripheral blood. DNA for the CDR3: TGTGCCAGCAGTTACGGGGCAGGGGGCGGTGGAAACACCATATATTTT. It yields the protein CASSYGAGGGGNTIYF.